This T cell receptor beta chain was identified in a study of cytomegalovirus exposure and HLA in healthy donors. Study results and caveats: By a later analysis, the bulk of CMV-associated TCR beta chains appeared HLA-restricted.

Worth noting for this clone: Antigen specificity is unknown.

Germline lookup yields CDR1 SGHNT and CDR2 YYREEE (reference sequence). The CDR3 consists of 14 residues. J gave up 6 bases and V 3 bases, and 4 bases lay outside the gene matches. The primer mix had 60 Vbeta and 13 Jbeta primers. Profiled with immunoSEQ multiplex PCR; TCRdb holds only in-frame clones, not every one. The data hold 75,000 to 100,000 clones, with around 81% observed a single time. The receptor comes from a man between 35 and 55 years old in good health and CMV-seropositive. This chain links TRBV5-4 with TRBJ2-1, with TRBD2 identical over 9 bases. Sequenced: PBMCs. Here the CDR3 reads CASSWTSASNEQFF. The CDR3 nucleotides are TGTGCCAGCAGCTGGACTAGCGCCAGCAATGAGCAGTTCTTC. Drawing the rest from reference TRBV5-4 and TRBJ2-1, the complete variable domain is ETGVTQSPTHLIKTRGQQVTLRCSSQSGHNTVSWYQQALGQGPQFIFQYYREEENGRGNFPPRFSGLQFPNYSSELNVNALELDDSALYLCASSWTSASNEQFFGPGTRLTVL.